The clone carrying this T cell receptor (beta chain) occurred once. The sample contains more than one DNA sequence encoding this CDR3. These data belong to a study of blood T cell repertoires in COVID-19. Across the whole study: T cells, B-cell-depleted T cells, or PBMCs supplied cDNA or gDNA.

The V segment lost 0 bases and the J segment 2 bases; nucleotides outside the gene matches: 2. This CDR3 comprises 15 residues. Per germline, CDR1 SGHRS and CDR2 YFSETQ. Under the authors' procedure: The assay estimated nucleated cells by amplifying reference gene primers. This table comes from immunoSEQ multiplex PCR, and its TCRdb copy is limited to in-frame clones, with some not included. V, J and clone size derive from that table, while D and trimming were established from the DNA sequence. Among roughly 100,000 clones, about four fifths were seen once, and the ten largest hold 12%. This rearrangement joins TRBV5-1 to TRBJ2-1, with TRBD2 matching over 7 bases. The sequencing sample was made of peripheral blood. This clonotype originated in a human donor in a cohort sampled during active COVID-19. CDR3 region: CASSLGAGAYNEQFF. CDR3 in DNA: TGCGCCAGCAGCTTGGGTGCGGGGGCCTACAATGAGCAGTTCTTC.